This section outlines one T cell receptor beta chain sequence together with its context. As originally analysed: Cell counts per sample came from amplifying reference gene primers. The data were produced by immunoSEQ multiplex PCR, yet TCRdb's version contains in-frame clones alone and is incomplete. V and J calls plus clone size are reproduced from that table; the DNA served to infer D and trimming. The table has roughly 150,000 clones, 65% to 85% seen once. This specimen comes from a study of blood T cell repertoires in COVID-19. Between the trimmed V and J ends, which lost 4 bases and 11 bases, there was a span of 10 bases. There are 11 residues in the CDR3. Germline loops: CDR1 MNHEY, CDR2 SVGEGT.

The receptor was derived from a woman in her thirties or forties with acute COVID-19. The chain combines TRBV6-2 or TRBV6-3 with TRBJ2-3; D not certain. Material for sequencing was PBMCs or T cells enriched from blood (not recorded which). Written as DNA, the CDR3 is TGTGCCAGCAGTTTAGGCCTAGGGCAGTATTTT. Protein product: CASSLGLGQYF.